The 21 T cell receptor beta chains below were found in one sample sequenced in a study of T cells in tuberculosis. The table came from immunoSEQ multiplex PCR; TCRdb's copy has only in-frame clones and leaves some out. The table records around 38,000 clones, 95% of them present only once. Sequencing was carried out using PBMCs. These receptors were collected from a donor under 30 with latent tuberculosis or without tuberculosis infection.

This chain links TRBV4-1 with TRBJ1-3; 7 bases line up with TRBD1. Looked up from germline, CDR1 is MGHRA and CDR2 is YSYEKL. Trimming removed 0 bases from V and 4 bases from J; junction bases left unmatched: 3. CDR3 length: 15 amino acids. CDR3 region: CASSQDQGGGNTIYF. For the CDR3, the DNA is TGCGCCAGCAGCCAAGATCAGGGGGGAGGAAACACCATATATTTT.

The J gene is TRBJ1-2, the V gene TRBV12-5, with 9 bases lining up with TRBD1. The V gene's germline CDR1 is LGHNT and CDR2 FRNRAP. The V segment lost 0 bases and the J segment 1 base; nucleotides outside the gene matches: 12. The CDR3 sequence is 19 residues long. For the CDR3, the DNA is TGTGCTAGTGGTTTGGTACTAAACAGGGGGCATACCTTTAACTATGGCTACACCTTC. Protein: CASGLVLNRGHTFNYGYTF.

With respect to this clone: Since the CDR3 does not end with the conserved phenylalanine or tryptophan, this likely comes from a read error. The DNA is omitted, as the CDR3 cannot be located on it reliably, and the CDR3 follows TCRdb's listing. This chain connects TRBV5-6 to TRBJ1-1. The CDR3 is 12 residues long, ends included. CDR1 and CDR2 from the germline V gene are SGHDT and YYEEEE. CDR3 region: CASSLALGGAVL.

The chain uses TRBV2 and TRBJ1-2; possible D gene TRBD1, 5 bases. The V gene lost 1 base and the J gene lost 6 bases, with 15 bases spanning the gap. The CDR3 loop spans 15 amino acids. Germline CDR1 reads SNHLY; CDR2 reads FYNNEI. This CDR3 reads CASSEEKIGGNGYTF. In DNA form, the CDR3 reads TGTGCCAGCAGTGAAGAGAAAATCGGGGGGAATGGCTACACCTTC.

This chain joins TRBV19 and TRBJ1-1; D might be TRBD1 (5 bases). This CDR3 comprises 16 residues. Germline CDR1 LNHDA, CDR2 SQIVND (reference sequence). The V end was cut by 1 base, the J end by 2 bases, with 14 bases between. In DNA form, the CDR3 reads TGTGCCAGTAGTATAGGGTTCAGGGCCGGAAACACTGAAGCTTTCTTT. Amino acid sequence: CASSIGFRAGNTEAFF.

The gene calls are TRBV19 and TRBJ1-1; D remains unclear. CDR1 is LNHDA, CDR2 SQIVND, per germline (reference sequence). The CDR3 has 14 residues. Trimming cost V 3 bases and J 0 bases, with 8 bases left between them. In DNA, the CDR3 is TGTGCCAGTAGTATTGGCCCGATGAACACTGAAGCTTTCTTT. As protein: CASSIGPMNTEAFF.

CDR3 protein: CASSEGTGELFF. DNA of the CDR3: TGCGCCAGCAGCGAGGGAACCGGGGAGCTGTTTTTT. The chain recombines TRBV5-1 with TRBJ2-2, with a possible D match to TRBD2 (5 bases). The CDR3 extends over 12 amino acids. CDR1 and CDR2 from the germline V gene are SGHRS and YFSETQ. The germline V and J ends were trimmed by 4 bases and 5 bases, with 6 bases remaining between them.

This chain's CDR3 is CASRPIPRSGEQYF. CDR3 DNA: TGTGCCAGCAGGCCAATCCCGCGCTCGGGGGAGCAGTACTTC. The rearrangement links TRBV2 to TRBJ2-7; tentative D call: TRBD2 (5 bases). This CDR3 region has 14 residues. V was cut by 6 bases and J by 7 bases, with 19 bases left in between. In germline, CDR1 is SNHLY, CDR2 FYNNEI.

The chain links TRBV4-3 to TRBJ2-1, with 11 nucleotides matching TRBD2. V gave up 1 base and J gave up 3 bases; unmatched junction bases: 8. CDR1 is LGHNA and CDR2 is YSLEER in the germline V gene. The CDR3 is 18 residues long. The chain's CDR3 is CASSQVSSGGAGYNEQFF. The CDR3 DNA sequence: TGCGCCAGCAGCCAAGTTAGTAGCGGGGGGGCGGGCTACAATGAGCAGTTCTTC.

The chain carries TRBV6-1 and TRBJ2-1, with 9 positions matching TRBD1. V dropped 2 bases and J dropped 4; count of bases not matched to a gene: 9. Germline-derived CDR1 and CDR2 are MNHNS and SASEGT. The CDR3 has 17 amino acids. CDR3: CASSEQPGQGVYNEQFF. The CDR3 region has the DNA TGTGCCAGCAGTGAACAACCGGGACAGGGTGTGTACAATGAGCAGTTCTTC.

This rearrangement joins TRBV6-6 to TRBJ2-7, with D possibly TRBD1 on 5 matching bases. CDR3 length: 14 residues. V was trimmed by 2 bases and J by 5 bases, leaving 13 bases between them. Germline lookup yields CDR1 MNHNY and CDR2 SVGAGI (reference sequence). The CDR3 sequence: CASSYTRVSDEQYF. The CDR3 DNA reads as TGTGCCAGCAGTTACACCAGGGTGAGCGACGAGCAGTACTTC.

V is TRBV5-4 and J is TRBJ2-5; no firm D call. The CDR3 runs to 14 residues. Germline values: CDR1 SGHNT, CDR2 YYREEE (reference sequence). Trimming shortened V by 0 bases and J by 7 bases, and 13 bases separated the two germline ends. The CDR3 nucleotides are TGTGCCAGCAGCTTGGCCCAGGCCAAGTCGACCCAGTACTTC. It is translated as CASSLAQAKSTQYF.

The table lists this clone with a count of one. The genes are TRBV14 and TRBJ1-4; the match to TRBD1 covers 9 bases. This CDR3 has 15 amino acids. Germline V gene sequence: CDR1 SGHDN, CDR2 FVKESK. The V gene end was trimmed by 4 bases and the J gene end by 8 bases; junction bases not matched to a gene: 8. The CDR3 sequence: CASSPKQGAGEKLFF. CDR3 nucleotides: TGTGCCAGCAGCCCCAAACAGGGGGCGGGCGAAAAACTGTTTTTT.

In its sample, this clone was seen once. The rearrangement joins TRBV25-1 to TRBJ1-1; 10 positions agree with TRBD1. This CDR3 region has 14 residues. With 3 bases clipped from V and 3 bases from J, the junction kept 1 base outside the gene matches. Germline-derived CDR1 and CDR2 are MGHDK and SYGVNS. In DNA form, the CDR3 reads TGTGCCAGCAGTGAGGGGACAGGGGACACTGAAGCTTTCTTT. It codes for CASSEGTGDTEAFF.

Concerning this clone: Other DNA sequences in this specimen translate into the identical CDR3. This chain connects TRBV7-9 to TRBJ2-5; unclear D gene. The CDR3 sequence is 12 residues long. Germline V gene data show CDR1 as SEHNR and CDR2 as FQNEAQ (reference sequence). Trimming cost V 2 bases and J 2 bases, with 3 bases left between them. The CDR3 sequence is CASSLPQETQYF. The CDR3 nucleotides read TGTGCCAGCAGCTTACCTCAAGAGACCCAGTACTTC.

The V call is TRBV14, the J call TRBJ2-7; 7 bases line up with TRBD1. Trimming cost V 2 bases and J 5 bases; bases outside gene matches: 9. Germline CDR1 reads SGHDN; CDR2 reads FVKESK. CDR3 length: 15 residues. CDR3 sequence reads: CASSQKGQRRNEQYF. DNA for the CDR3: TGTGCCAGCAGCCAAAAGGGACAGCGACGTAACGAGCAGTACTTC.

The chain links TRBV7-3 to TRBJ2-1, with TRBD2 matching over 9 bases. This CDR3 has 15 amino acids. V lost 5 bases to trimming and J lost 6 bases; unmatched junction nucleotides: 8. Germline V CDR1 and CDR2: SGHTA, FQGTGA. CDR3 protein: CASSAQGGGANEQFF. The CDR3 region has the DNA TGTGCCAGCAGCGCCCAGGGCGGGGGGGCCAATGAGCAGTTCTTC.

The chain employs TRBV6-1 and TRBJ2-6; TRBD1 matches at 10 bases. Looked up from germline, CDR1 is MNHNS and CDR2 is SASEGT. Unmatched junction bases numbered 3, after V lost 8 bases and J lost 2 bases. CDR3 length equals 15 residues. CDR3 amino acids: CASSGQGTGANVLTF. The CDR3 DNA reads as TGTGCCAGCTCGGGACAGGGGACTGGGGCCAACGTCCTGACTTTC.

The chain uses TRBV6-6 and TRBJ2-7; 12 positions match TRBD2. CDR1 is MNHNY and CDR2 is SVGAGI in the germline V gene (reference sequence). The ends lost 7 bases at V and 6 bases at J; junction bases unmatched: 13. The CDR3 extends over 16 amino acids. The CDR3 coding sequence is TGTGCCAGCAACCGGCGTAGAGGGACTAGCGGGCCCGAGCAGTACTTC. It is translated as CASNRRRGTSGPEQYF.

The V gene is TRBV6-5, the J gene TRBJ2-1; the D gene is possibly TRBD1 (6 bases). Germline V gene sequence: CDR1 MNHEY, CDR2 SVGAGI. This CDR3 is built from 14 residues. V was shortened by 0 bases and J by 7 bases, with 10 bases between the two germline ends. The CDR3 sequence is CASSYSDSLNEQFF. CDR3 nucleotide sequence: TGTGCCAGCAGTTACTCGGACAGTTTGAATGAGCAGTTCTTC.

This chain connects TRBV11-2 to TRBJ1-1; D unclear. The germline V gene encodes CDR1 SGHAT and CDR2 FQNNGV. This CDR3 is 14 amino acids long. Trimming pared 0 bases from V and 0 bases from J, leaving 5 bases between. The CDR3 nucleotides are TGTGCCAGCAGCTTAGAGGCGGTGAACACTGAAGCTTTCTTT. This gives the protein CASSLEAVNTEAFF.